This T cell receptor beta chain was identified during a study of shared clonotypes between healthy human individuals. Study information: Contributing individuals were two females and three males aged 18 to 49. CD4 naive cells filled three plates per donor, CD4 memory three, CD8 naive two and CD8 memory one.

As concerns this clone: Its target is unknown.

Study-level results: Naive CD4 clonotype sharing across several donors was around 5.5%. Estimated clonotype richness was generally higher in naive than memory subsets.

The CDR3 spans 19 residues. After removal of 3 bases from V and 2 bases from J, the junction contained 15 bases not matched to a gene. In germline, CDR1 is SEHNR, CDR2 FQNEAQ (reference sequence). The protocol was immunoSEQ multiplex PCR, while the TCRdb copy is restricted to in-frame clones and leaves out a portion. The sample consists of more than 2 million clones, 93% of them appearing once. In the naive CD8 group, cells lacked CD45RO and were positively selected for CCR7, so terminally differentiated effector memory CD45RA+ cells were left out. The chain uses TRBV7-9 and TRBJ2-2; TRBD2 matches 7 bases. The sequenced material came from naive CD8+ T cells from PBMCs. The receptor comes from a man between 18 and 35 years old in good health. Some clones in this sample may be carry-over from other donors' samples. As DNA, the CDR3 is TGTGCCAGCAGCTTCCCCCTAATCCAGACTAGCAGTAACACCGGGGAGCTGTTTTTT. Its protein product is CASSFPLIQTSSNTGELFF.